This T cell receptor (beta chain) is drawn from a study of PD-1 blockade in classical Hodgkin lymphoma. As to this clone: What it binds is unknown.

Trimming took 3 bases from V and 4 from J, leaving 12 bases between them. The germline V gene has CDR1 PRHDT and CDR2 FYEKMQ (reference sequence). The CDR3 contains 15 residues. Findings of the study overall: Reported baseline diversity: healthy donors highest, relapsed/refractory patients lowest. Factors driving the repertoire differences, possibly disease activity or prior therapy, remain undefined.

TCRdb's table, derived via immunoSEQ multiplex PCR, lists solely in-frame clones and lacks some. Of approximately 44,000 clones listed, approximately 67% are singletons. The time point was: cycle 4 day 1 (C4D1), after 6 weeks of nivolumab. Each patient experienced a relapse that followed autologous stem cell transplantation, and brentuximab vedotin exposure varied. The chain employs TRBV13 and TRBJ2-2; D tentatively fits TRBD1 or TRBD2 (6 bases each). The TCR comes from a human donor with classical Hodgkin lymphoma. Sample: peripheral blood mononuclear cells (PBMCs), taken before the fourth cycle of nivolumab. CDR3 amino acids: CASSFVGGSTGELFF. CDR3 DNA sequence: TGTGCCAGCAGCTTTGTAGGGGGGAGCACCGGGGAGCTGTTTTTT.